This T cell receptor beta chain was identified in a study of T cells in Graves' hyperthyroidism and ophthalmopathy. Study in general: Peripheral blood was obtained at initial diagnosis, preceding any treatment.

Ten or more counts support this clonotype. This CDR3 spans 12 amino acids. V lost 6 bases and J lost 6, with 14 bases in between. CDR1 is DFQATT, CDR2 SNEGSKA, per germline (reference sequence). Using RNA transcripts as the source, TCR beta CDR3 regions were amplified. HTBI primers were used for first-round RT-PCR of the TCR CDR3. Via MiXCR, TCRdb re-called the multiplex PCR reads, giving one row per CDR3 protein. The top ten clones hold roughly 7.4% of a sample with around 450,000 distinct CDR3 sequences, 15% to 19% of them seen once. V usage is TRBV20-1 and J usage is TRBJ1-2, with D maybe TRBD1 (5 bases). The origin of this receptor is a woman younger than 30 with Graves' hyperthyroidism. Sequenced sample: blood. The CDR3: CSAQGEGHGYTF. The CDR3 DNA follows: TGCAGTGCCCAGGGAGAAGGGCATGGCTACACCTTC.